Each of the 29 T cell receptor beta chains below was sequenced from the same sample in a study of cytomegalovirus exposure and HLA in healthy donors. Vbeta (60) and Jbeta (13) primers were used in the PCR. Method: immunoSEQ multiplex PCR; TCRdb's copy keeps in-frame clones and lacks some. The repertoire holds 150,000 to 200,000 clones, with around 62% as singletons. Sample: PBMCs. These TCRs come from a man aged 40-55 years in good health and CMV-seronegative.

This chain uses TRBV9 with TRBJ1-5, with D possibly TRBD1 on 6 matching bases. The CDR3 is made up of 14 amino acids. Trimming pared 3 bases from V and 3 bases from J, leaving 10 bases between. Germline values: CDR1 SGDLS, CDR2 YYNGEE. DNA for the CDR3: TGTGCCAGCAGCGCAGGGGTTTTCAATCAGCCCCAGCATTTT. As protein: CASSAGVFNQPQHF.

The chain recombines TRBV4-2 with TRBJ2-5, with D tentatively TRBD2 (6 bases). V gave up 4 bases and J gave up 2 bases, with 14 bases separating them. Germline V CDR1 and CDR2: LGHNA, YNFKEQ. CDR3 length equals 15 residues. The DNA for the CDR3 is TGTGCCAGCAGCCTGAGATTTGGGGGGCAAGAGACCCAGTACTTC. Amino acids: CASSLRFGGQETQYF.

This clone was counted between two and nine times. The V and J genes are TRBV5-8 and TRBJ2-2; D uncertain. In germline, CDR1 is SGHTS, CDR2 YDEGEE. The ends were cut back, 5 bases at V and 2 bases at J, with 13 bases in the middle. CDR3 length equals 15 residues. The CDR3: CASRRPGLNTGELFF. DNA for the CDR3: TGTGCCAGCAGGCGGCCGGGTCTTAACACCGGGGAGCTGTTTTTT.

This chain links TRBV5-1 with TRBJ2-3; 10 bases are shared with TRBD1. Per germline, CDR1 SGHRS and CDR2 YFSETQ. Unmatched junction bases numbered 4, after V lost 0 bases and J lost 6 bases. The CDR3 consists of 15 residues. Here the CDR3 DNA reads TGCGCCAGCAGCTTGGGACAGGGGGCAGCTGATACGCAGTATTTT. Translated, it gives CASSLGQGAADTQYF.

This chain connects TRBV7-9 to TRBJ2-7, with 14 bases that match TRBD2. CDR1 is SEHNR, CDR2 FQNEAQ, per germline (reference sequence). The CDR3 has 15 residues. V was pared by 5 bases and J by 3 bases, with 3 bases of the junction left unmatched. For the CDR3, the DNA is TGTGCCAGCAGCGGGACTAGCGGGAGCCTCTACGAGCAGTACTTC. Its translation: CASSGTSGSLYEQYF.

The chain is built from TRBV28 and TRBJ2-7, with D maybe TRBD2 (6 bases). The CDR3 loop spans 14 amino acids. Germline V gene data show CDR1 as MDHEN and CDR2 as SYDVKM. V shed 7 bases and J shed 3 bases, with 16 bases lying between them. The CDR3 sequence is CASTLGGALYEQYF. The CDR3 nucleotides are TGTGCCAGCACCTTGGGGGGAGCCCTCTACGAGCAGTACTTC.

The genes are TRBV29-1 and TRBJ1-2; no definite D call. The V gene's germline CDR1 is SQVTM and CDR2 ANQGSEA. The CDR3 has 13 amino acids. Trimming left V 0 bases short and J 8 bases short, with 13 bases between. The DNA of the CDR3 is TGCAGCGTTGAAGACTACGGGTTAAAGGGCTACACCTTC. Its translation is CSVEDYGLKGYTF.

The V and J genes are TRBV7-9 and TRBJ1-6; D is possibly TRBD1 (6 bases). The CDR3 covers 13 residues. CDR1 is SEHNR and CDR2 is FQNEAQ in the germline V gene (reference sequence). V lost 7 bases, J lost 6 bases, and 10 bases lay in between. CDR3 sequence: CASTGQLNSPLHF. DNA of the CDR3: TGTGCCAGCACCGGACAGCTTAATTCACCCCTCCACTTT. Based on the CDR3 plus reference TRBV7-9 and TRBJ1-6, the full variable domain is DTGVSQNPRHKITKRGQNVTFRCDPISEHNRLYWYRQTLGQGPEFLTYFQNEAQLEKSRLLSDRFSAERPKGSFSTLEIQRTEQGDSAMYLCASTGQLNSPLHFGNGTRLTVT.

The CDR3 reads CASGWTGGNSNQPQHF. As DNA, the CDR3 is TGTGCTAGTGGTTGGACAGGGGGAAATAGCAATCAGCCCCAGCATTTT. The V call is TRBV12-5, the J call TRBJ1-5, with 10 bases that match TRBD1. This CDR3 contains 16 residues. V gave up 4 bases and J gave up 0 bases; unmatched junction bases: 3. Looked up from germline, CDR1 is LGHNT and CDR2 is FRNRAP.

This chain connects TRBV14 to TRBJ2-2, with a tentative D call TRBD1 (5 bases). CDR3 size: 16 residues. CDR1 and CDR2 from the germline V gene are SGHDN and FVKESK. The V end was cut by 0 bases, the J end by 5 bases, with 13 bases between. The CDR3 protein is CASSQDSAGWTGELFF. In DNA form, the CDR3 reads TGTGCCAGCAGCCAAGATTCGGCAGGGTGGACCGGGGAGCTGTTTTTT.

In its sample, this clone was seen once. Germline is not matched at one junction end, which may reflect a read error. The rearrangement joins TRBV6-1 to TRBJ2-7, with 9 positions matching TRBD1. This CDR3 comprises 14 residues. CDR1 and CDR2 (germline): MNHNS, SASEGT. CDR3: CASSEGTGTYEQYF. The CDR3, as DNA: TGTGCCAGCAGCGAAGGGACAGGGACCTACGAGCAGTACTTC.

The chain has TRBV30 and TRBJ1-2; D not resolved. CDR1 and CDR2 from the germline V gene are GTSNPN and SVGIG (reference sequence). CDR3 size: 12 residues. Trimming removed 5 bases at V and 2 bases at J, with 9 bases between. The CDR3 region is CAWLGRNYGYTF. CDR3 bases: TGTGCCTGGCTAGGGAGGAACTATGGCTACACCTTC.

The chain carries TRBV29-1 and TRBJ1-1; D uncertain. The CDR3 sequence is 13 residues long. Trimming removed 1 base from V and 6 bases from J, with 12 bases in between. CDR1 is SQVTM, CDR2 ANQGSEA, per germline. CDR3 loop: CSVEGVVFAEAFF. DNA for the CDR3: TGCAGCGTTGAAGGAGTGGTGTTCGCTGAAGCTTTCTTT.

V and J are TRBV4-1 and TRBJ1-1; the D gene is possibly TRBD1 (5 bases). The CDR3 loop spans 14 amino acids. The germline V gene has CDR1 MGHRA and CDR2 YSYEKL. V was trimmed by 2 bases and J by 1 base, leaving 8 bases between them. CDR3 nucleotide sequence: TGCGCCAGCAGCCAACCCGGACAGAACACTGAAGCTTTCTTT. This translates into CASSQPGQNTEAFF.

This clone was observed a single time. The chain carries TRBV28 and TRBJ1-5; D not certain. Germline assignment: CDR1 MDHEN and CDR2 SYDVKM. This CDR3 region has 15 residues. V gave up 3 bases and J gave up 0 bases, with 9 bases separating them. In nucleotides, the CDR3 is TGTGCCAGCAGTTTTTTATTAGTTAGCAATCAGCCCCAGCATTTT. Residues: CASSFLLVSNQPQHF.

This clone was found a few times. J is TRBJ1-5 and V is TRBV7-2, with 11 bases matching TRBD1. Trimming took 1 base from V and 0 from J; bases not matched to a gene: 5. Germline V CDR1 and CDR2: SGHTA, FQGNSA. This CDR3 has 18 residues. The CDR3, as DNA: TGTGCCAGCAGCTTAGAGGGACAGGGGGTAGATAGCAATCAGCCCCAGCATTTT. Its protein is CASSLEGQGVDSNQPQHF.

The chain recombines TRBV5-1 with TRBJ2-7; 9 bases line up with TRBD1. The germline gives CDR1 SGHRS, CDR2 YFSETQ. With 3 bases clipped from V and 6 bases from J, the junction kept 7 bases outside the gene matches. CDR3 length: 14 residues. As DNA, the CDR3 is TGCGCCAGCAGCTCCCGGGACAGGGTCGGCGAGCAGTACTTC. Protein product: CASSSRDRVGEQYF.

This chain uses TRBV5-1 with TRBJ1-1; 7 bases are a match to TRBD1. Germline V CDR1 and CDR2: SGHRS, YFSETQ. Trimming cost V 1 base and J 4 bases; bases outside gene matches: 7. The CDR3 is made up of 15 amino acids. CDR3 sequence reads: CASSLLGGAGTEAFF. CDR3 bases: TGCGCCAGCAGCTTGTTAGGGGGCGCGGGCACTGAAGCTTTCTTT.

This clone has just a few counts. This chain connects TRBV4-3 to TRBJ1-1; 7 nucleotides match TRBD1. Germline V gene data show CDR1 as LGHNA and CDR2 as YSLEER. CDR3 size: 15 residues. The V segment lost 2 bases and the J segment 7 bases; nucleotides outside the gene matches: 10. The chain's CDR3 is CASSQQGQTFGEAFF. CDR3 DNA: TGCGCCAGCAGCCAACAGGGACAGACCTTTGGTGAAGCTTTCTTT.

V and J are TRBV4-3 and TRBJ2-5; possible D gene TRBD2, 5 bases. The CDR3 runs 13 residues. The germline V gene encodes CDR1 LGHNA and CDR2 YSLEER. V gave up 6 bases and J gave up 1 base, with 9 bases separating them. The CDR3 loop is CASSRSGQETQYF. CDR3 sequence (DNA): TGCGCCAGCAGTCGGAGCGGCCAAGAGACCCAGTACTTC.

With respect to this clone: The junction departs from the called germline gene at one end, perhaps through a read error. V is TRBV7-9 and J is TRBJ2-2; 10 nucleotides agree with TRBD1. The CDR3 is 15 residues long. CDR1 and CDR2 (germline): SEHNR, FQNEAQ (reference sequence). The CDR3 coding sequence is TGTTCCAGCAGCCAAGACAGGGGGCAGTCCGGGGAGCTGTTTTTT. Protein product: CSSSQDRGQSGELFF.

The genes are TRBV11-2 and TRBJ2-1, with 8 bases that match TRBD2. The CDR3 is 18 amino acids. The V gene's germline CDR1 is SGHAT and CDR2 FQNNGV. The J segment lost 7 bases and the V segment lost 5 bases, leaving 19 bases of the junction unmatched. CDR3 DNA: TGTGCCAGCAGCCCCTCAATCTCCGGGGGGGCCTTAAGAAATGAGCAGTTCTTC. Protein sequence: CASSPSISGGALRNEQFF.

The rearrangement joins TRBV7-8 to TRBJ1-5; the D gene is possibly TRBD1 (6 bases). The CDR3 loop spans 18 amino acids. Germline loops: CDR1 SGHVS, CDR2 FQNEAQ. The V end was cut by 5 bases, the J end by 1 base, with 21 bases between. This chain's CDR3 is CASSLYRVGEGSNQPQHF. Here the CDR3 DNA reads TGTGCCAGCAGCCTGTACAGGGTCGGGGAAGGAAGCAATCAGCCCCAGCATTTT.

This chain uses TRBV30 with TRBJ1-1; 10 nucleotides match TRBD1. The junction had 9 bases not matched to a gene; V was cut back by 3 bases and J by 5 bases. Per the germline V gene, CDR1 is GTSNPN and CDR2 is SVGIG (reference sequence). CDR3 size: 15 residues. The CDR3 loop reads CAWRPRTGGDTEAFF. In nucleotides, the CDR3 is TGTGCCTGGAGACCTCGGACAGGGGGAGATACTGAAGCTTTCTTT. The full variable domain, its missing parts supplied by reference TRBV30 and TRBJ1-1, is SQTIHQWPATLVQPVGSPLSLECTVEGTSNPNLYWYRQAAGRGLQLLFYSVGIGQISSEVPQNLSASRPQDRQFILSSKKLLLSDSGFYLCAWRPRTGGDTEAFFGQGTRLTVV.

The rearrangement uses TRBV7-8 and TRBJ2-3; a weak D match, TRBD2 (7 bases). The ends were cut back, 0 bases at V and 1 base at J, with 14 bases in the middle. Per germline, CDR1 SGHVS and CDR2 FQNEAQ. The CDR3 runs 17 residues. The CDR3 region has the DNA TGTGCCAGCAGCTTAGCGCTAGGGGGGGCGCGCACAGATACGCAGTATTTT. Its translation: CASSLALGGARTDTQYF.

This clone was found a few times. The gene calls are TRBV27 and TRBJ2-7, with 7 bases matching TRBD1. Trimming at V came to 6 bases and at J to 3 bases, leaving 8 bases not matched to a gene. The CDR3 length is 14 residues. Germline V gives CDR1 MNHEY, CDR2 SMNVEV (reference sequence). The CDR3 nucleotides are TGTGCCAGCAGCCGCCGGGACAGCATCTACGAGCAGTACTTC. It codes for CASSRRDSIYEQYF.

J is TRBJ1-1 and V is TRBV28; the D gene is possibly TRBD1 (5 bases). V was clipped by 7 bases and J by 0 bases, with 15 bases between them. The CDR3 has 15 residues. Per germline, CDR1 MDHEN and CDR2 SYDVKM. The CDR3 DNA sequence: TGTGCCAGCACCCCTCCAAAGACAGTGAACACTGAAGCTTTCTTT. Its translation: CASTPPKTVNTEAFF. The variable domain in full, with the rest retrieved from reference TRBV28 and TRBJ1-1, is DVKVTQSSRYLVKRTGEKVFLECVQDMDHENMFWYRQDPGLGLRLIYFSYDVKMKEKGDIPEGYSVSREKKERFSLILESASTNQTSMYLCASTPPKTVNTEAFFGQGTRLTVV.

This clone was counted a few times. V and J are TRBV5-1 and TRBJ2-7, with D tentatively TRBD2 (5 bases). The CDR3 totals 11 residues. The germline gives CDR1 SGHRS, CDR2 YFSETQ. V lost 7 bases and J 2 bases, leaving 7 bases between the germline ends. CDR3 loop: CASGETYEQYF. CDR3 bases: TGCGCCAGCGGGGAGACCTACGAGCAGTACTTC.

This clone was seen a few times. CDR3 coding DNA: TGTGCCAGCAGCTTGACCCCAGGGGGCCTTGAAGCTTTCTTT. This translates into CASSLTPGGLEAFF. This chain links TRBV7-2 with TRBJ1-1; 8 bases map to TRBD1. V gave up 3 bases and J gave up 7 bases; unmatched junction bases: 7. The V gene's germline CDR1 is SGHTA and CDR2 FQGNSA. The CDR3 spans 14 residues.